The entry that follows covers one T cell receptor (beta chain) sequence. The CDR3 loop spans 14 amino acids. The V gene end was trimmed by 6 bases and the J gene end by 7 bases; junction bases not matched to a gene: 7. Germline lookup yields CDR1 SGHNT and CDR2 YENEEA. The entry originates in a study of blood T cell repertoires in COVID-19. The wider study: Samples of COVID-19 (acute and convalescent) were obtained from the United States, Italy and Spain. PBMCs, B-cell-depleted T cells, or T cells were the source of the cDNA or gDNA that made up the material.

Study processing details: The assay estimated nucleated cells by amplifying reference gene primers. The method was immunoSEQ multiplex PCR; TCRdb's version includes in-frame clones alone and lacks a portion of them. V and J calls and clone size are copied from that table; D and trimming were computed from the DNA. The profile shows around 250,000 clones, approximately 83% of them singletons. This TCR came from a man aged 50 to 59 with active or convalescent COVID-19. The source material was peripheral blood. The chain has TRBV11-3 and TRBJ2-1; TRBD1 matches at 9 bases. The CDR3 coding sequence is TGTGCCAGCAGTCGACAGGGGGTGTCGAATGAGCAGTTCTTC. Encoded protein: CASSRQGVSNEQFF. The variable domain in full, with the rest retrieved from reference TRBV11-3 and TRBJ2-1, is EAGVVQSPRYKIIEKKQPVAFWCNPISGHNTLYWYLQNLGQGPELLIRYENEEAVDDSQLPKDRFSAERLKGVDSTLKIQPAELGDSAVYLCASSRQGVSNEQFFGPGTRLTVL.